The 26 T cell receptor beta chains reported below all come from one sample, sequenced in a study of T-cell reconstitution after alpha-beta-depleted transplantation in children. Construction of the TCRbeta library involved unique molecular identifiers. TCRdb processed the PCR reads anew with MiXCR; each CDR3 protein has one entry. The sample contains 450,000 to 500,000 distinct CDR3 sequences, approximately 13% of which appear only once. Material: PBMCs from the stem cell graft donor, obtained from the stem cell graft. The receptor source for this set is a human donor who donated a stem cell graft to a child with combined immunodeficiency.

In this sample, this clonotype turned up many times. The gene calls are TRBV5-8 and TRBJ2-1; D may be TRBD2 (6 bases). The V and J ends lost 6 bases and 0 bases respectively, with 13 bases between them. The CDR3 covers 15 residues. Germline V gene lookup returns CDR1 SGHTS and CDR2 YDEGEE. CDR3 DNA: TGTGCCAGCATACGGGGGAGAAGCTCCTACAATGAGCAGTTCTTC. It yields the protein CASIRGRSSYNEQFF.

In its sample, this clonotype was seen a few times. This chain joins TRBV12-3 or TRBV12-4 and TRBJ2-1, with 13 positions matching TRBD2. There are 13 residues in the CDR3. V lost 7 bases, J lost 10 bases, and 4 bases stayed unmatched. CDR3 coding DNA: TGTGCCAGCACCCAACTAGCGGGGGGGGAGCAGTTCTTC. Encoded protein: CASTQLAGGEQFF.

The J gene is TRBJ2-3, the V gene TRBV6-5; D remains unclear. The CDR3 sequence is 17 residues long. Trimming removed 4 bases from V and 0 bases from J, with 17 bases in between. Germline V gene lookup returns CDR1 MNHEY and CDR2 SVGAGI. DNA of the CDR3: TGTGCCAGCAGTTCCTACCGGACCGGAGTAAGCACAGATACGCAGTATTTT. Its protein is CASSSYRTGVSTDTQYF.

In its sample, this clonotype was seen many times. The chain links TRBV7-8 to TRBJ2-7; 8 positions agree with TRBD1. With 5 bases clipped from V and 3 bases from J, the junction kept 6 bases outside the gene matches. CDR3 length: 14 residues. Per the germline V gene, CDR1 is SGHVS and CDR2 is FQNEAQ. Here the CDR3 reads CASSDRGVIYEQYF. The CDR3 coding sequence is TGTGCCAGCAGCGACAGGGGCGTGATCTACGAGCAGTACTTC.

In DNA, the CDR3 is TGCAGCGTTGAGGGGGCGCGGGACACTGAAGCTTTCTTT. This gives the protein CSVEGARDTEAFF. The chain couples TRBV29-1 to TRBJ1-1; D possibly corresponds to TRBD1 (6 bases). There are 13 residues in the CDR3. The V end was cut by 3 bases, the J end by 3 bases, with 11 bases between. Germline V CDR1 and CDR2: SQVTM, ANQGSEA.

The sample holds a few counts of this clonotype. The chain employs TRBV5-1 and TRBJ2-3; D perhaps matches TRBD2 (5 bases). This CDR3 has 14 residues. The V gene's germline CDR1 is SGHRS and CDR2 YFSETQ. The germline V and J ends were trimmed by 4 bases and 6 bases, with 15 bases remaining between them. The CDR3 sequence is CASSEGPPVDTQYF. For the CDR3, the DNA is TGCGCCAGCAGCGAGGGCCCTCCTGTGGATACGCAGTATTTT.

Only a few counts were recorded for this clonotype. The gene calls are TRBV14 and TRBJ2-2; the D call may be TRBD1 or TRBD2 (5 bases each). The CDR3 sequence is 16 residues long. In germline, CDR1 is SGHDN, CDR2 FVKESK. V was trimmed by 2 bases and J by 7 bases, leaving 17 bases between them. CDR3 coding DNA: TGTGCCAGCAGCCAAAACCGGGACCTCCATGGCGGGGAGCTGTTTTTT. Translated, it gives CASSQNRDLHGGELFF.

CDR3 sequence: CAISEFKARRSSYNEQFF. The CDR3 region has the DNA TGTGCCATCAGTGAGTTTAAGGCCAGAAGAAGCTCCTACAATGAGCAGTTCTTC. V is TRBV10-3 and J is TRBJ2-1; D is unresolved. The CDR3 length is 18 residues. Germline loops: CDR1 ENHRY, CDR2 SYGVKD. Trimming cost V 1 base and J 0 bases, with 16 bases left between them.

The chain links TRBV29-1 to TRBJ2-7, with a tentative D call TRBD2 (6 bases). V lost 3 bases, J lost 4 bases, and 13 bases lay in between. The CDR3 contains 13 residues. The germline V gene has CDR1 SQVTM and CDR2 ANQGSEA. CDR3 sequence reads: CSVELEAGYEQYF. CDR3 coding DNA: TGCAGCGTTGAGTTGGAGGCGGGGTACGAGCAGTACTTC.

The chain joins TRBV7-9 to TRBJ2-3, with D hard to call. The CDR3 is 17 residues long. Germline V CDR1 and CDR2: SEHNR, FQNEAQ (reference sequence). V was pared by 0 bases and J by 6 bases, with 19 bases between. For the CDR3, the DNA is TGTGCCAGCAGCTTAGCCGTGGGAACCTCGCCGAAGGATACGCAGTATTTT. It is translated as CASSLAVGTSPKDTQYF.

The chain has TRBV12-3 or TRBV12-4 and TRBJ2-7, with TRBD2 identical over 10 bases. The CDR3 runs to 14 residues. The V and J ends lost 6 bases and 5 bases, in that order; junction bases with no gene match: 7. The CDR3 is CASRKAGGRNEQYF. The CDR3 nucleotides read TGTGCCAGCAGGAAAGCGGGAGGGCGTAACGAGCAGTACTTC.

The rearrangement joins TRBV7-7 to TRBJ2-3; D is ambiguous. The CDR3 totals 15 residues. Trimming removed 5 bases from V and 2 bases from J, with 14 bases in between. The V gene's germline CDR1 is SSHAT and CDR2 FNYEAQ (reference sequence). The CDR3 DNA sequence: TGTGCCAGCAGCCCCCCAATGGACCACACAGATACGCAGTATTTT. It encodes CASSPPMDHTDTQYF.

This clonotype was seen ten or more times. The rearrangement links TRBV7-2 to TRBJ2-7, with 11 bases lining up with TRBD2. Germline assignment: CDR1 SGHTA and CDR2 FQGNSA. Unmatched junction bases numbered 6, after V lost 4 bases and J lost 7 bases. The CDR3 has 14 residues. The CDR3 bases are TGTGCCAGCAGCTCTAGCGGGGGGCCGGTAGAGCAGTACTTC. Amino acids: CASSSSGGPVEQYF.

The genes are TRBV7-6 and TRBJ2-2; the D is unclear. The CDR3 runs to 15 residues. Between the trimmed V and J ends, which lost 5 bases and 3 bases, there was a span of 13 bases. The germline CDR1 and CDR2 sequences are SGHVS and FNYEAQ. CDR3 sequence reads: CASSLAPYYTGELFF. In nucleotides, the CDR3 is TGTGCCAGCAGCCTTGCCCCATACTACACCGGGGAGCTGTTTTTT.

V usage is TRBV27 and J usage is TRBJ1-1; no definite D call. V lost 4 bases and J 9 bases, leaving 15 bases between the germline ends. The CDR3 is 13 residues long. The germline V gene has CDR1 MNHEY and CDR2 SMNVEV (reference sequence). CDR3 nucleotide sequence: TGTGCCAGCAGTTCCCCTCCCCGCTCTAAAGCTTTCTTT. As protein: CASSSPPRSKAFF.

This clonotype was detected ten times or more. The chain couples TRBV7-2 to TRBJ1-5; D gene uncertain. The CDR3 runs 16 residues. Germline V gene lookup returns CDR1 SGHTA and CDR2 FQGNSA. V lost 1 base and J lost 1, with 11 bases in between. The chain's CDR3 is CASSLVRVGSNQPQHF. CDR3 coding DNA: TGTGCCAGCAGCTTAGTTAGGGTTGGGAGCAATCAGCCCCAGCATTTT. The complete variable domain, with remaining parts taken from reference TRBV7-2 and TRBJ1-5, reads GAGVSQSPSNKVTEKGKDVELRCDPISGHTALYWYRQSLGQGLEFLIYFQGNSAPDKSGLPSDRFSAERTGGSVSTLTIQRTQQEDSAVYLCASSLVRVGSNQPQHFGDGTRLSIL.

This clonotype appeared many times. The J gene is TRBJ2-7, the V gene TRBV27, with 7 bases aligning to TRBD1. V trimming: 6 bases; J trimming: 3 bases; junction bases outside the gene matches: 8. Germline CDR1 is MNHEY and CDR2 is SMNVEV (reference sequence). CDR3 length: 14 residues. DNA of the CDR3: TGTGCCAGCAGCACGGGACAGATAAACTACGAGCAGTACTTC. This codes for CASSTGQINYEQYF.

This clonotype showed up many times. The chain links TRBV7-9 to TRBJ2-1; a weak D match, TRBD2 (5 bases). There are 14 residues in the CDR3. Deletions cut 4 bases from V and 7 bases from J, with 14 bases between. Germline V gene data show CDR1 as SEHNR and CDR2 as FQNEAQ (reference sequence). CDR3 sequence reads: CASSSSGGGNEQFF. CDR3 nucleotide sequence: TGTGCCAGCAGCTCAAGCGGAGGTGGGAATGAGCAGTTCTTC.

This clonotype was counted many times. The chain recombines TRBV29-1 with TRBJ2-7, with D unclear. The CDR3 sequence is 12 residues long. The germline V gene encodes CDR1 SQVTM and CDR2 ANQGSEA. V gave up 8 bases and J gave up 5 bases, with 16 bases separating them. DNA for the CDR3: TGCAGCACCCGGACCACGAATGACGAGCAGTACTTC. Encoded protein: CSTRTTNDEQYF.

There are many counts of this clonotype. The chain uses TRBV5-1 and TRBJ2-4; weak D call: TRBD1 (6 bases). The CDR3 contains 15 residues. Trimming left V 5 bases short and J 8 bases short, with 20 bases between. Per the germline V gene, CDR1 is SGHRS and CDR2 is YFSETQ. CDR3 sequence (DNA): TGCGCCAGCAGTCGGGTCGGACAGACCTCGGACATTCAGTACTTC. Amino acids: CASSRVGQTSDIQYF.

This clonotype was detected a few times. Sequence at one end of the junction differs from germline and may be a read error. The rearrangement joins TRBV7-7 to TRBJ2-1; D may be TRBD1 or TRBD2 (6 bases each). The CDR3 spans 14 residues. Per the germline V gene, CDR1 is SSHAT and CDR2 is FNYEAQ (reference sequence). CDR3 sequence reads: CASSLWGAVNEQFF. CDR3 in DNA: TGTGCTAGCAGCTTGTGGGGGGCGGTAAATGAGCAGTTCTTC.

The chain employs TRBV12-3 or TRBV12-4 and TRBJ1-4; 7 positions match TRBD1. J gave up 7 bases and V 8 bases, and 7 bases lay outside the gene matches. The CDR3 is 13 amino acids. The CDR3 bases are TGTGCCAGCCAAGGGGGCTCGAGTGAAAAACTGTTTTTT. Translated: CASQGGSSEKLFF.

V usage is TRBV20-1 and J usage is TRBJ2-1, with TRBD2 matching 7 bases. Germline V gene sequence: CDR1 DFQATT, CDR2 SNEGSKA (reference sequence). Trimming at V came to 0 bases and at J to 8 bases, leaving 13 bases not matched to a gene. The CDR3 is made up of 16 amino acids. In nucleotides, the CDR3 is TGCAGTGCTAGAGACGGTAGCGGGCGTAATACGGATGAGCAGTTCTTC. It specifies CSARDGSGRNTDEQFF.

The table lists this clonotype with many counts. The chain recombines TRBV12-3 or TRBV12-4 with TRBJ2-1; D is unclear. V was clipped by 3 bases and J by 6 bases, with 6 bases between them. This CDR3 spans 12 amino acids. The CDR3 DNA is TGTGCCAGCAGTTTGTACAGCAATGAGCAGTTCTTC. Protein product: CASSLYSNEQFF.

This clonotype was counted a few times. V and J are TRBV12-3 or TRBV12-4 and TRBJ2-7; the match to TRBD1 covers 9 bases. V was pared by 4 bases and J by 5 bases, with 9 bases of the junction left unmatched. The CDR3 is made up of 15 amino acids. CDR3: CASSSPGTGYDEQYF. The CDR3 DNA follows: TGTGCCAGCAGTTCCCCCGGGACAGGGTACGACGAGCAGTACTTC.

The rearrangement joins TRBV20-1 to TRBJ2-7; D could derive from TRBD1 or TRBD2 (5 bases each). The V gene's germline CDR1 is DFQATT and CDR2 SNEGSKA (reference sequence). V gave up 4 bases and J gave up 3 bases, with 10 bases separating them. The CDR3 is made up of 12 amino acids. The CDR3 region has the DNA TGCAGTGCTACGGGACCCTACTACGAGCAGTACTTC. Translation: CSATGPYYEQYF.